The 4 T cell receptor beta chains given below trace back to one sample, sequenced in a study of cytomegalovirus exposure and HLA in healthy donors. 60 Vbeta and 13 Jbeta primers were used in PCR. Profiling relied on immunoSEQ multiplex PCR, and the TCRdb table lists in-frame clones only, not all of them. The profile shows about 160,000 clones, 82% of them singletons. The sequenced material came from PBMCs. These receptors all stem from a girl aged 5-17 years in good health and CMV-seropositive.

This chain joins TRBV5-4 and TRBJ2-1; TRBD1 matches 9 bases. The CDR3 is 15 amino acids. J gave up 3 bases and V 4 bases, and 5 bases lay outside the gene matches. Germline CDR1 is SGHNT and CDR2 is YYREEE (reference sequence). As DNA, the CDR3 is TGTGCCAGCAGCGTCCGGGACAGGGTCTACAATGAGCAGTTCTTC. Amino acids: CASSVRDRVYNEQFF.

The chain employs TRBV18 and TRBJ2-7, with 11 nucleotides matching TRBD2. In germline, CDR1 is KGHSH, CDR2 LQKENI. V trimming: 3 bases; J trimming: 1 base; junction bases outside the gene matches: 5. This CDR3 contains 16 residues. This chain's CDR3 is CASSPGTSGYSYEQYF. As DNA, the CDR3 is TGTGCCAGCTCACCTGGGACTAGCGGCTATTCCTACGAGCAGTACTTC.

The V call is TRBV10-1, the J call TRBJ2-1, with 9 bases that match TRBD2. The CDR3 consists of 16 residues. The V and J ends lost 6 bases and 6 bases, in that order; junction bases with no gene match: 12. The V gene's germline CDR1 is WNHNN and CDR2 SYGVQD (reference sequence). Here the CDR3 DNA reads TGCGCCAGCAGCGAAACCGGGACTAGCATCCCCAATGAGCAGTTCTTC. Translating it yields CASSETGTSIPNEQFF.

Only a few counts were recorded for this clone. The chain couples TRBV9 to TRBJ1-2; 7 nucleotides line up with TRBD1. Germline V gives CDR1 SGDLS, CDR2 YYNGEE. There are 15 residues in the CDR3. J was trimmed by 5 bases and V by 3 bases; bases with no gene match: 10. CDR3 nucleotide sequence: TGTGCCAGCAGCGCAGCACCGGGACAGCTATATGGCTACACCTTC. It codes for CASSAAPGQLYGYTF.